This T cell receptor beta chain emerged from a study of T-cell memory formation after mild COVID-19. Study-wide results and caveats: Cross-reactive memory appears to have joined, as suggested by some responding clones showing up in pre-infection memory.

UMIs and sample barcodes were carried by the TCR alpha and TCR beta cDNA libraries that 5'RACE produced using constant-segment primers. Using its own MiXCR run on the 5' RACE reads, TCRdb lists one record per CDR3 protein. Found here are more than 80,000 distinct CDR3 sequences, about 18% of them singletons; the top ten hold around 28%. With regard to this clonotype: The antigen remains unidentified.

V was shortened by 2 bases and J by 6 bases, with 17 bases between the two germline ends. From germline, CDR1 is MGHRA and CDR2 YSYEKL. The CDR3 consists of 15 residues. Sequenced: PBMCs or a T cell subset sorted from them (not recorded which). The TCR sequence derives from an adult woman who had mild COVID-19 (a few samples of this study predate the infection). Cell type and time point are not known. This chain uses TRBV4-1 with TRBJ2-7, with D possibly being TRBD2 (5 bases). The CDR3 region has the DNA TGCGCCAGCAGCCAAACCCCGGCTAGCCGGGGCGAGCAGTACTTC. Translating it yields CASSQTPASRGEQYF.